A single sample gave rise to the 22 T cell receptor beta chains below, sequenced in a study of identical twins. TCRdb reprocessed the 5' RACE reads via MiXCR and lists one record per CDR3 protein. This table has approximately 890,000 distinct CDR3 sequences, around 12% appearing once. The same sample was also studied in work on yellow fever vaccine responses in identical twins.

The sample comprised PBMCs. Receptors were obtained from a woman aged 18-29 years in good health.

The chain recombines TRBV3-1 with TRBJ2-3, with 7 bases lining up with TRBD2. J lost 2 bases, V lost 0 bases, and 8 bases had no gene match. Germline values: CDR1 LGHDT, CDR2 YNNKEL (reference sequence). This CDR3 comprises 17 residues. DNA for the CDR3: TGTGCCAGCAGCCAAGATGGACTAGAGGCTTTCACAGATACGCAGTATTTT. Protein: CASSQDGLEAFTDTQYF.

For the CDR3, the DNA is TGTGCCAGCAGTCCTACTTGGGGCAGGGGGAACACTGAAGCTTTCTTT. This sequence encodes CASSPTWGRGNTEAFF. The chain combines TRBV12-3 or TRBV12-4 with TRBJ1-1, with D possibly matching TRBD1 (6 bases). The CDR3 spans 16 residues. V lost 5 bases to trimming and J lost 1 base, with 17 bases between them.

This clonotype was seen a handful of times. V usage is TRBV28 and J usage is TRBJ2-1, with 15 nucleotides matching TRBD2. The CDR3 has 19 residues. The V gene end was trimmed by 1 base and the J gene end by 0 bases; junction bases not matched to a gene: 4. Germline V gives CDR1 MDHEN, CDR2 SYDVKM. CDR3 nucleotides: TGTGCCAGCAGTTTATATGGACTAGCGGGAGGGAGCTCCTACAATGAGCAGTTCTTC. Its protein is CASSLYGLAGGSSYNEQFF.

There are a few counts of this clonotype. The chain recombines TRBV6-2 or TRBV6-3 with TRBJ2-1; 16 nucleotides align to TRBD2. The germline V gene has CDR1 MNHEY and CDR2 SVGEGT. The CDR3 has 20 amino acids. Trimming at V came to 0 bases and at J to 6 bases, leaving 11 bases not matched to a gene. The CDR3 DNA sequence: TGTGCCAGCAGTTACTCGGGGGGACTAGCGGGAGGGTATAGTGGCAATGAGCAGTTCTTC. This sequence encodes CASSYSGGLAGGYSGNEQFF.

A remark on this clonotype: At one end the junction does not follow the germline gene, possibly because of a read error. The V call is TRBV20-1, the J call TRBJ2-4; 13 bases align to TRBD2. The CDR3 spans 19 residues. Germline loops: CDR1 DFQATT, CDR2 SNEGSKA (reference sequence). The CDR3 DNA reads TGCAGTGCTAGAGATCGGACTAGCGGGAGTCCGGGGGCCATAAACATTCAGTACTTC. Its translation: CSARDRTSGSPGAINIQYF.

V is TRBV18 and J is TRBJ2-2, with 7 bases aligning to TRBD1. The CDR3 extends over 14 amino acids. The J segment lost 5 bases and the V segment lost 5 bases, leaving 5 bases of the junction unmatched. The germline V gene has CDR1 KGHSH and CDR2 LQKENI. The chain's CDR3 is CASSYRGVTGELFF. The CDR3 DNA follows: TGTGCCAGCTCATACAGGGGAGTAACCGGGGAGCTGTTTTTT.

The chain couples TRBV20-1 to TRBJ1-6; no reliable D call. CDR1 is DFQATT and CDR2 is SNEGSKA in the germline V gene (reference sequence). This CDR3 region has 15 residues. Deletions cut 2 bases from V and 0 bases from J, with 8 bases between. The CDR3 DNA reads TGCAGTGCTAGAAAGGCAGGCTCCTATAATTCACCCCTCCACTTT. Translation gives CSARKAGSYNSPLHF.

This clonotype was detected only a few times. This sequence joins TRBV14 and TRBJ2-1, with 9 nucleotides matching TRBD2. Germline CDR1 reads SGHDN; CDR2 reads FVKESK. The V gene end was trimmed by 4 bases and the J gene end by 4 bases; junction bases not matched to a gene: 17. The CDR3 runs to 19 residues. CDR3 in DNA: TGTGCCAGCAGCCCCGGGACATCTAGCGGGATCAAACAATACAATGAGCAGTTCTTC. This translates into CASSPGTSSGIKQYNEQFF.

Written as DNA, the CDR3 is TGTGCCAGCTCACCGGGGAGGTCAGCTTACTATGGCTACACCTTC. Its protein product is CASSPGRSAYYGYTF. The chain employs TRBV18 and TRBJ1-2; D gene uncertain. Trimming took 3 bases from V and 3 from J, leaving 14 bases between them. Germline V gives CDR1 KGHSH, CDR2 LQKENI. CDR3 length equals 15 residues.

This clonotype was detected only a few times. The chain recombines TRBV5-5 with TRBJ2-5; 16 bases fit TRBD2. The ends lost 0 bases at V and 6 bases at J; junction bases unmatched: 26. In germline, CDR1 is SGHKS, CDR2 YYEKEE (reference sequence). This CDR3 is built from 24 residues. CDR3 DNA: TGTGCCAGCAGCTTGGTCCCAAGGACAGGCGGGACTAGCGGGGGGGCCCGGATTGGGAAGACCCAGTACTTC. This codes for CASSLVPRTGGTSGGARIGKTQYF.

The rearrangement joins TRBV20-1 to TRBJ2-7; TRBD2 agrees at 13 bases. Germline V gene data show CDR1 as DFQATT and CDR2 as SNEGSKA (reference sequence). The V gene end was trimmed by 5 bases and the J gene end by 3 bases; junction bases not matched to a gene: 4. The CDR3 runs 14 residues. In nucleotides, the CDR3 is TGCAGTGCTCGGACTAGCGGGAGCCGCTACGAGCAGTACTTC. Amino acid sequence: CSARTSGSRYEQYF.

This clonotype was observed a few times. The gene calls are TRBV10-2 and TRBJ2-7; possibly TRBD2 for D (6 bases). V was cut by 7 bases and J by 7 bases, with 20 bases left in between. This CDR3 is 14 amino acids long. CDR1 and CDR2 from the germline V gene are WSHSY and SAAADI. The DNA of the CDR3 is TGCGCCAGCAAGCGCCAGGCGGGGTCGGAGGAGCAGTACTTC. This codes for CASKRQAGSEEQYF.

The chain couples TRBV10-2 to TRBJ2-1; 11 nucleotides align to TRBD2. CDR3 size: 15 residues. Germline-derived CDR1 and CDR2 are WSHSY and SAAADI. The CDR3 DNA follows: TGCGGCACTAGCGGGAGTTCCCCCTTCTACAATGAGCAGTTCTTC. This codes for CGTSGSSPFYNEQFF.

This clonotype was detected ten times or more. The CDR3 DNA sequence: TGTGCCAGTGGGGAGACAGGGGGCCCCTACGAGCAGTACTTC. Residues: CASGETGGPYEQYF. The gene calls are TRBV12-3 or TRBV12-4 and TRBJ2-7; 10 bases are shared with TRBD1. The CDR3 consists of 14 residues. V lost 9 bases and J lost 2; bases outside the gene matches: 7.

This chain joins TRBV9 and TRBJ2-1, with D unclear. Germline loops: CDR1 SGDLS, CDR2 YYNGEE. Trimming cost V 0 bases and J 8 bases, with 6 bases left between them. CDR3 size: 12 residues. The CDR3 loop is CASSVAWDEQFF. The DNA for the CDR3 is TGTGCCAGCAGCGTAGCCTGGGATGAGCAGTTCTTC. Supplemented by reference TRBV9 and TRBJ2-1, the full variable domain reads DSGVTQTPKHLITATGQRVTLRCSPRSGDLSVYWYQQSLDQGLQFLIQYYNGEERAKGNILERFSAQQFPDLHSELNLSSLELGDSALYFCASSVAWDEQFFGPGTRLTVL.

This clonotype was detected only a few times. The V gene is TRBV5-1, the J gene TRBJ1-5, with TRBD1 as a possible D gene (5 bases). This CDR3 comprises 15 residues. V was cut by 2 bases and J by 2 bases, with 11 bases left in between. Germline V gene data show CDR1 as SGHRS and CDR2 as YFSETQ. The DNA for the CDR3 is TGCGCCAGCAGCTTTGACGGGGGAGGCAATCAGCCCCAGCATTTT. Translation gives CASSFDGGGNQPQHF.

The gene calls are TRBV28 and TRBJ1-2; D is ambiguous. The CDR3 is 12 residues long. Trimming shortened V by 3 bases and J by 5 bases, and 7 bases separated the two germline ends. Germline CDR1 reads MDHEN; CDR2 reads SYDVKM. The CDR3 protein is CASSLAHYGYTF. CDR3 nucleotides: TGTGCCAGCAGTTTGGCGCATTATGGCTACACCTTC.

This clonotype was detected ten times or more. The V call is TRBV12-3 or TRBV12-4, the J call TRBJ1-1; D is unresolved. The CDR3 has 11 residues. Between the trimmed V and J ends, which lost 0 bases and 11 bases, there was a span of 7 bases. The CDR3 here is CASSLAIDAFF. The CDR3 nucleotides are TGTGCCAGCAGTTTAGCGATAGATGCTTTCTTT.

This clonotype was recorded at least ten times. The genes are TRBV9 and TRBJ1-3; D is uncertain. V lost 3 bases, J lost 0 bases, and 10 bases lay in between. The length of the CDR3 is 15 residues. Germline loops: CDR1 SGDLS, CDR2 YYNGEE. The CDR3 DNA reads as TGTGCCAGCAGCGCCACCTTAAGCTCTGGAAACACCATATATTTT. Translating gives CASSATLSSGNTIYF.

There are a few counts of this clonotype. This chain connects TRBV4-1 to TRBJ1-6; TRBD1 might be the D (6 bases). The CDR3 runs to 16 residues. V was trimmed by 0 bases and J by 5 bases, leaving 11 bases between them. Germline lookup yields CDR1 MGHRA and CDR2 YSYEKL. The chain's CDR3 is CASSQDAYRDNSPLHF. Written as DNA, the CDR3 is TGCGCCAGCAGCCAAGATGCGTACAGGGATAATTCACCCCTCCACTTT.

The rearrangement joins TRBV6-4 to TRBJ2-1; 10 nucleotides match TRBD1. V shed 5 bases and J 1 base; nucleotides not matched to a gene: 8. Germline CDR1 is MRHNA and CDR2 is SNTAGT. This CDR3 is 17 amino acids long. The CDR3 DNA reads TGTGCCAGCAGTCTTGGACAGGGGGTAGGGTCCTACAATGAGCAGTTCTTC. It yields the protein CASSLGQGVGSYNEQFF.

Ten or more counts support this clonotype. The chain couples TRBV11-2 to TRBJ2-1, with D possibly matching TRBD2 (5 bases). The CDR3 length is 14 residues. Germline V lookup: CDR1 SGHAT, CDR2 FQNNGV. V lost 1 base, J lost 6 bases, and 10 bases lay in between. This CDR3 reads CASSLVPGSNEQFF. The CDR3 DNA reads as TGTGCCAGCAGCTTAGTCCCGGGGAGCAATGAGCAGTTCTTC.